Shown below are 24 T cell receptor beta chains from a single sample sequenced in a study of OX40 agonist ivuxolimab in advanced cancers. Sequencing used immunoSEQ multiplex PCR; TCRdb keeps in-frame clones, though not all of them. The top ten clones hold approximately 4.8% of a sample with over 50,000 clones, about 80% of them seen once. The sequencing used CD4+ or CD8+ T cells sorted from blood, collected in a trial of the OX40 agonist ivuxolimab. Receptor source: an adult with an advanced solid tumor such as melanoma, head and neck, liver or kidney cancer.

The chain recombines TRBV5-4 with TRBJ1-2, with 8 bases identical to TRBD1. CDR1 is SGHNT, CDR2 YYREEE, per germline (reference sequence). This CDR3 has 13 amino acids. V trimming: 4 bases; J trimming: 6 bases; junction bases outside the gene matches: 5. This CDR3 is CASSEDRAHGYTF. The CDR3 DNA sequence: TGTGCCAGCAGCGAGGACAGGGCTCATGGCTACACCTTC.

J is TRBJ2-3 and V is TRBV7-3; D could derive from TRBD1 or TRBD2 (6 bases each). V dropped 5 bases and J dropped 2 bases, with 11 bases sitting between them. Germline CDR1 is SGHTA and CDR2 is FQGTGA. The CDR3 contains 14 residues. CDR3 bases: TGTGCCAGCAGCGGAGGGGGGCCCACAGATACGCAGTATTTT. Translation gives CASSGGGPTDTQYF. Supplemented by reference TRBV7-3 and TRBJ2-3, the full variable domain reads GAGVSQTPSNKVTEKGKYVELRCDPISGHTALYWYRQSLGQGPEFLIYFQGTGAADDSGLPNDRFFAVRPEGSVSTLKIQRTERGDSAVYLCASSGGGPTDTQYFGPGTRLTVL.

As DNA, the CDR3 is TGTGCCAGCAGTTTGGAACAATATAATTCACCCCTCCACTTT. Its translation: CASSLEQYNSPLHF. The chain carries TRBV28 and TRBJ1-6; D not resolved. Trimming took off 3 bases at V and 4 bases at J, with 7 bases between the two ends. CDR1 and CDR2 from the germline V gene are MDHEN and SYDVKM. The CDR3 spans 14 residues.

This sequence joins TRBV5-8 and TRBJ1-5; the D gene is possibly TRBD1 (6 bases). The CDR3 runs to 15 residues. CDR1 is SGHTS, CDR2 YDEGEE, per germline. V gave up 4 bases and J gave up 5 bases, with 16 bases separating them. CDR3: CASSRGQGGDQPQHF. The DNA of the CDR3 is TGTGCCAGCAGCCGGGGGCAGGGCGGGGATCAGCCCCAGCATTTT.

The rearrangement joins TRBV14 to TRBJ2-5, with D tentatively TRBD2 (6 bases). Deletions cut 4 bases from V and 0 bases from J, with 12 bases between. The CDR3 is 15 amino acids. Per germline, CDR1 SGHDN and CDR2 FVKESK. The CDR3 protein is CASSLVRGYQETQYF. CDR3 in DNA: TGTGCCAGCAGCCTCGTACGGGGGTACCAAGAGACCCAGTACTTC. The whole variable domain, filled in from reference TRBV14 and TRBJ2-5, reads EAGVTQFPSHSVIEKGQTVTLRCDPISGHDNLYWYRRVMGKEIKFLLHFVKESKQDESGMPNNRFLAERTGGTYSTLKVQPAELEDSGVYFCASSLVRGYQETQYFGPGTRLLVL.

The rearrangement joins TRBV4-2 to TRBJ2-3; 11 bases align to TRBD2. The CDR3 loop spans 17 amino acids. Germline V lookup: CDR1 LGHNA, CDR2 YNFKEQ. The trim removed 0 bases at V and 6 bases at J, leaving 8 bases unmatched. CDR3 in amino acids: CASSQDWGTSGWDTQYF. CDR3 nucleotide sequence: TGTGCCAGCAGCCAAGATTGGGGGACTAGCGGTTGGGATACGCAGTATTTT.

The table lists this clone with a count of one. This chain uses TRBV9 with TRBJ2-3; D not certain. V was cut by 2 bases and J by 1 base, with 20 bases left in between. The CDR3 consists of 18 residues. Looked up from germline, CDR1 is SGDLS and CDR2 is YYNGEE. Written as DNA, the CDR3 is TGTGCCAGCAGCGTCGCGACGGGCTGGACCTCTCGCACAGATACGCAGTATTTT. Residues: CASSVATGWTSRTDTQYF.

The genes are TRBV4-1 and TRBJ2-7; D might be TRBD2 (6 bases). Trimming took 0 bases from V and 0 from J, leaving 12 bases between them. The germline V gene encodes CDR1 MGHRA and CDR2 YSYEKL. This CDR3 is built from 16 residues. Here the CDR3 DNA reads TGCGCCAGCAGCCAAGATGTAGCGGAGAGCTCCTACGAGCAGTACTTC. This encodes CASSQDVAESSYEQYF.

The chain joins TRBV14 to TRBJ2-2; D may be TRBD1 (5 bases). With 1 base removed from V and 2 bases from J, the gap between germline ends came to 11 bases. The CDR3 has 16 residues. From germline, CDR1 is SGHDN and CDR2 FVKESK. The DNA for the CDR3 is TGTGCCAGCAGCCAAGCATGGACACCAAACACCGGGGAGCTGTTTTTT. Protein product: CASSQAWTPNTGELFF.

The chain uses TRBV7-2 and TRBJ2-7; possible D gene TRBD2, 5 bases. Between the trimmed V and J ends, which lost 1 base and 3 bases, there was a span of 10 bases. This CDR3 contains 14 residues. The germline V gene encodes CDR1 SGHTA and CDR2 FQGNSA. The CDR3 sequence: CASSLVGVFYEQYF. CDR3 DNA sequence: TGTGCCAGCAGCTTAGTCGGGGTATTCTACGAGCAGTACTTC.

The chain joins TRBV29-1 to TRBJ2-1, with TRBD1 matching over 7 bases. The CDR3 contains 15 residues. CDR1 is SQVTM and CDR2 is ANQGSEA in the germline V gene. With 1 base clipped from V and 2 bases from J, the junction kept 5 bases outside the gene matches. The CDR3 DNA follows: TGCAGCGTTGAAGGAGTCAGGGGGACCTACAATGAGCAGTTCTTC. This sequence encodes CSVEGVRGTYNEQFF.

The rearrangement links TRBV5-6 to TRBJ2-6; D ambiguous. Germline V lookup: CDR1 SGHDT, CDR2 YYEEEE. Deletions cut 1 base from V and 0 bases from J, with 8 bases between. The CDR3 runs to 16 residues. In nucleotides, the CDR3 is TGTGCCAGCAGCTTGTATCGCGTCTCTGGGGCCAACGTCCTGACTTTC. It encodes CASSLYRVSGANVLTF.

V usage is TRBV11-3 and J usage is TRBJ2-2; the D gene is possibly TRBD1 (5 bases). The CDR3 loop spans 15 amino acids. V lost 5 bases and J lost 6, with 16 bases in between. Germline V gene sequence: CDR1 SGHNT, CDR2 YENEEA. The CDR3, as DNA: TGTGCCAGCAGCCCCCGCCAGGGTGTCGCCGGGGAGCTGTTTTTT. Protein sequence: CASSPRQGVAGELFF.

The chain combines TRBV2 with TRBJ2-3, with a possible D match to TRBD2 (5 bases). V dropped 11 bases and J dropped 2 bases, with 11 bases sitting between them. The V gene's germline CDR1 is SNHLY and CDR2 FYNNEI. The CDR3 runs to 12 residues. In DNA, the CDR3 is TGTGCCGGAGGACTGTACACAGATACGCAGTATTTT. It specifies CAGGLYTDTQYF.

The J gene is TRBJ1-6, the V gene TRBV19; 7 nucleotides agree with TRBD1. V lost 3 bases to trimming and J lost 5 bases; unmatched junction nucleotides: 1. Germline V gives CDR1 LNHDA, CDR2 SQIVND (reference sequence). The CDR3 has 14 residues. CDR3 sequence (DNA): TGTGCCAGTAGTATGGGACAGCATAATTCACCCCTCCACTTT. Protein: CASSMGQHNSPLHF.

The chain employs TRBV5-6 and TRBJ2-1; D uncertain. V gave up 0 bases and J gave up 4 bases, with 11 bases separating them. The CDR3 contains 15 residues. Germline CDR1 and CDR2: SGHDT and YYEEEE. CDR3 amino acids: CASSLGGNTYNEQFF. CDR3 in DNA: TGTGCCAGCAGCTTGGGAGGAAATACATACAATGAGCAGTTCTTC. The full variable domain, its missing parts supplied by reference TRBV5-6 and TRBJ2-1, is DAGVTQSPTHLIKTRGQQVTLRCSPKSGHDTVSWYQQALGQGPQFIFQYYEEEERQRGNFPDRFSGHQFPNYSSELNVNALLLGDSALYLCASSLGGNTYNEQFFGPGTRLTVL.

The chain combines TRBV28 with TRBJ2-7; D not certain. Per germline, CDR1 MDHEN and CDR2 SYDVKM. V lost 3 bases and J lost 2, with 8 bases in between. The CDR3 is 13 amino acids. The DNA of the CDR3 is TGTGCCAGCAGTTTCGGCGGACCCTACGAGCAGTACTTC. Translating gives CASSFGGPYEQYF.

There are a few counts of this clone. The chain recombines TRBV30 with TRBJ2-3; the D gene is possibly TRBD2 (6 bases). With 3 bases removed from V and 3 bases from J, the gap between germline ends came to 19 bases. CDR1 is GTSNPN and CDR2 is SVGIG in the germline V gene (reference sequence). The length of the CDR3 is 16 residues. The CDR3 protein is CAWRLYGPGATDTQYF. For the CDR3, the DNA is TGTGCCTGGAGACTCTATGGGCCGGGAGCTACAGATACGCAGTATTTT.

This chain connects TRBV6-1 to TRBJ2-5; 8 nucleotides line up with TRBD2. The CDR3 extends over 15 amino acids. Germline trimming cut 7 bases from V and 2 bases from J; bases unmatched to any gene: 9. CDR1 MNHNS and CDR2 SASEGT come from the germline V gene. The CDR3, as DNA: TGTGCCAGCATATTTAGCGGGACCCTGCAAGAGACCCAGTACTTC. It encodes CASIFSGTLQETQYF.

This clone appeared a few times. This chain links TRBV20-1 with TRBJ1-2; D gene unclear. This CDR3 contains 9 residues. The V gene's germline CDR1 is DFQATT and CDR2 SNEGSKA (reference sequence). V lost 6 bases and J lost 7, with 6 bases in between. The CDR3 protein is CSAQSGYTF. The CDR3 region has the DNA TGCAGTGCGCAAAGTGGCTACACCTTC.

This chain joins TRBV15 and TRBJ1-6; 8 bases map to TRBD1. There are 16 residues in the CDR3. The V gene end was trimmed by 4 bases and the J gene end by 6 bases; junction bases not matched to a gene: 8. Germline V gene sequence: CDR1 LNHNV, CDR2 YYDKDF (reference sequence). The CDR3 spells CATSIYRGVSNSPLHF. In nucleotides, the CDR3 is TGTGCCACCAGCATTTACAGGGGGGTCAGTAATTCACCCCTCCACTTT.

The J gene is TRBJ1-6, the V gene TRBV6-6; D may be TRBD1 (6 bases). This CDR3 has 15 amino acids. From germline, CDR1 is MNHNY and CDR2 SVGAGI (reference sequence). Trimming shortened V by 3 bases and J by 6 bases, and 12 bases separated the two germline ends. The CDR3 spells CASSYEGTSNSPLHF. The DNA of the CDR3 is TGTGCCAGCAGTTATGAGGGGACAAGTAATTCACCCCTCCACTTT.

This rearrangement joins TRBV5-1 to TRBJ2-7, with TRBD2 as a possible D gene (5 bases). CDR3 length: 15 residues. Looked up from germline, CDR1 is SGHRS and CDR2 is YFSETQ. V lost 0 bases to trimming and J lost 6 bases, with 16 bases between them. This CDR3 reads CASSLEASLPLEQYF. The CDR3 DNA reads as TGCGCCAGCAGCTTGGAGGCTAGCCTCCCTCTCGAGCAGTACTTC.

CDR3 coding DNA: TGCAGCGTATTGGGGGAGGTCTACGAGCAGTACTTC. This translates into CSVLGEVYEQYF. V and J are TRBV29-1 and TRBJ2-7; maybe TRBD2 (6 bases). The V gene's germline CDR1 is SQVTM and CDR2 ANQGSEA. This CDR3 has 12 residues. V shed 6 bases and J shed 3 bases, with 12 bases lying between them.